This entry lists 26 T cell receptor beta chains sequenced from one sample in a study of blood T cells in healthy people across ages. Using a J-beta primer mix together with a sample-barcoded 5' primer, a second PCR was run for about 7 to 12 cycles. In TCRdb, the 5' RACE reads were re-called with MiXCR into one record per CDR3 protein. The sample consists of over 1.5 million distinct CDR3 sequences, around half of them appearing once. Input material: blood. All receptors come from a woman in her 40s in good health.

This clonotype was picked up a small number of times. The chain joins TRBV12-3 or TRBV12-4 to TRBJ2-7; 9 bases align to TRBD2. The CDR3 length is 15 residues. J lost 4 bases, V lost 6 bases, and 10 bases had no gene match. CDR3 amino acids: CASSPRLAVQYEQYF. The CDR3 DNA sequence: TGTGCCAGCAGCCCCAGACTAGCGGTCCAATACGAGCAGTACTTC.

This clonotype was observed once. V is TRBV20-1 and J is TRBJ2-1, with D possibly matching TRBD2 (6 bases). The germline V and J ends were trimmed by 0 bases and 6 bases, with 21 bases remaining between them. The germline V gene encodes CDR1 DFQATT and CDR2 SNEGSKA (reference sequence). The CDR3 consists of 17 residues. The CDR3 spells CSARDGGPSALSNEQFF. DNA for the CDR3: TGCAGTGCTAGAGATGGGGGACCTAGCGCCCTCTCCAATGAGCAGTTCTTC.

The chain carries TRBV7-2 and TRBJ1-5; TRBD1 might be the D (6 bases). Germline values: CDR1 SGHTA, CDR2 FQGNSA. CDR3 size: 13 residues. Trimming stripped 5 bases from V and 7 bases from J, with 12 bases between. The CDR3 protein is CASSGDGGQPQHF. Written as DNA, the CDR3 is TGTGCCAGCAGCGGCGACGGGGGCCAGCCCCAGCATTTT.

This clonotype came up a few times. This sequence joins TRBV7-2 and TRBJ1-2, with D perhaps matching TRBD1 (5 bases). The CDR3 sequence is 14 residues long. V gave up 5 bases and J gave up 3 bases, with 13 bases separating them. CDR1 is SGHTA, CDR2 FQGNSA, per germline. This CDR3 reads CASSNRWGDYGYTF. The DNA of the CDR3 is TGTGCCAGCAGCAACCGGTGGGGGGACTATGGCTACACCTTC.

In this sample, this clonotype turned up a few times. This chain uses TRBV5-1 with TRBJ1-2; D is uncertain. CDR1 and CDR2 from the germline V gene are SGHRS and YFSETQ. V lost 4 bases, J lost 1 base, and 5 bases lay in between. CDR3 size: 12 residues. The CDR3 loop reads CASSAHNYGYTF. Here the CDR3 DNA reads TGCGCCAGCAGCGCTCATAACTATGGCTACACCTTC.

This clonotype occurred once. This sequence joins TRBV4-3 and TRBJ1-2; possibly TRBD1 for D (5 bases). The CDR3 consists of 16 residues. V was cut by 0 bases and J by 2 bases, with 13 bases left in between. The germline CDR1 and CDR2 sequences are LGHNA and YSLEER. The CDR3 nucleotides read TGCGCCAGCAGCCAAGATCAGCGCAGGGAAAACTATGGCTACACCTTC. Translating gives CASSQDQRRENYGYTF.

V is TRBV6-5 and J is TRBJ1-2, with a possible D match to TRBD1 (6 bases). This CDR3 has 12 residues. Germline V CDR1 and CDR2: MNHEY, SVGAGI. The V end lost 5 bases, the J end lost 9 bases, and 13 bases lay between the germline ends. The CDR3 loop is CASSGTSISYTF. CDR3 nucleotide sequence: TGTGCCAGCAGTGGGACATCTATAAGCTACACCTTC.

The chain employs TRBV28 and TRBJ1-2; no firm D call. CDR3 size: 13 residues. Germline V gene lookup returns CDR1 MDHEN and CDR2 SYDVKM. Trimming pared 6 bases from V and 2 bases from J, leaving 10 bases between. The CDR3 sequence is CASSSAGNYGYTF. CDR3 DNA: TGTGCCAGCAGCTCGGCGGGAAACTATGGCTACACCTTC.

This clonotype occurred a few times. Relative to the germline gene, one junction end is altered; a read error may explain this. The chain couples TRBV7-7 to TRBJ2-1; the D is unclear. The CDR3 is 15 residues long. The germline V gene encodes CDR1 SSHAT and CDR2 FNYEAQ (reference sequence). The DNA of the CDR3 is TGTGCTAGCAGCTCGGACGTAAATGGGGACAATGAGCAGTTCTTC. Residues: CASSSDVNGDNEQFF. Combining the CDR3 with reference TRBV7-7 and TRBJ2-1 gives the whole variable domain GAGVSQSPRYKVTKRGQDVTLRCDPISSHATLYWYQQALGQGPEFLTYFNYEAQPDKSGLPSDRFSAERPEGSISTLTIQRTEQRDSAMYRCASSSDVNGDNEQFFGPGTRLTVL.

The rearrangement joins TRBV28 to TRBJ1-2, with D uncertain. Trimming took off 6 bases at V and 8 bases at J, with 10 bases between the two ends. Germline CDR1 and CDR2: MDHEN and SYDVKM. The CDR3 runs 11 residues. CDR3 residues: CASRVMGGYTF. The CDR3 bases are TGTGCCAGCAGGGTTATGGGCGGCTACACCTTC.

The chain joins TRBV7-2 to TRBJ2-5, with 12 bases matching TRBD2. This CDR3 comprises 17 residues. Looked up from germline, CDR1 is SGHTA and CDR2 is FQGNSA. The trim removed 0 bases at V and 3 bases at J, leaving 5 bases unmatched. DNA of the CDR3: TGTGCCAGCAGCTTAGCGCTAACTAGCGGGGGGAAAGAGACCCAGTACTTC. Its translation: CASSLALTSGGKETQYF.

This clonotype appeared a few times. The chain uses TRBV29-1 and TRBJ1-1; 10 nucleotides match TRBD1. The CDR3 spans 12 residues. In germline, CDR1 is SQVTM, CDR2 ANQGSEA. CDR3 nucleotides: TGCAGTGCTGGACAGGGGGGCACTGAAGCTTTCTTT. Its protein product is CSAGQGGTEAFF. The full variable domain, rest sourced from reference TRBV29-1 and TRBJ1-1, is SAVISQKPSRDICQRGTSLTIQCQVDSQVTMMFWYRQQPGQSLTLIATANQGSEATYESGFVIDKFPISRPNLTFSTLTVSNMSPEDSSIYLCSAGQGGTEAFFGQGTRLTVV.

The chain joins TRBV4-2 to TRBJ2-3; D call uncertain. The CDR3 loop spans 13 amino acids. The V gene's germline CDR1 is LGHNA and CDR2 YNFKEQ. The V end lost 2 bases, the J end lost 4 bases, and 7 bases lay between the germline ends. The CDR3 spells CASSQTRPDTQYF. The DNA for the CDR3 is TGTGCCAGCAGCCAAACTCGGCCAGATACGCAGTATTTT.

The CDR3 DNA reads as TGTGCCAGCAGTGAATCAGGCTACAGAGAAGAGACCCAGTACTTC. Encoded protein: CASSESGYREETQYF. The rearrangement uses TRBV25-1 and TRBJ2-5; D gene unclear. The CDR3 runs to 15 residues. The V and J ends lost 1 base and 3 bases respectively, with 12 bases between them. CDR1 and CDR2 from the germline V gene are MGHDK and SYGVNS.

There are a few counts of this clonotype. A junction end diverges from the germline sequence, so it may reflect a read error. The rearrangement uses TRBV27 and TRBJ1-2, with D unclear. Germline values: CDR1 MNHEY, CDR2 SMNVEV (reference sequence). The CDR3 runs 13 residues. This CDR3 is CASNLSVDNGYTF. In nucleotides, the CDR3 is TGTGCCAGCAATTTATCGGTTGACAATGGCTACACCTTC.

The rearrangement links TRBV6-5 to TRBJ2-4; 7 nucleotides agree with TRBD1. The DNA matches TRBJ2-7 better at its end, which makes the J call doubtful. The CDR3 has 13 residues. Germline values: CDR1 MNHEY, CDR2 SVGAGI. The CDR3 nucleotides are TGTGCCAGCAGGGGACAGAGGGTCGGCGAGCAGTACTTC. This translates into CASRGQRVGEQYF.

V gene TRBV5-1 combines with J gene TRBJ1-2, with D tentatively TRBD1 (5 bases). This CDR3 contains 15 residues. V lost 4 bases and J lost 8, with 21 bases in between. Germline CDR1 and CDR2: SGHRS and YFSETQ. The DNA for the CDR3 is TGCGCCAGCAGCGGTGGGGCAGGTGAAATTGAAGGCTACACCTTC. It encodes CASSGGAGEIEGYTF.

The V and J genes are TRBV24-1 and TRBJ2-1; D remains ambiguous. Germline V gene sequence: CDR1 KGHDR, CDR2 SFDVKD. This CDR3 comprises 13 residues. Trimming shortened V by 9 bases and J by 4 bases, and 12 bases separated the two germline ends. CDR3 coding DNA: TGTGCCACCGGGAACACCACTTACAATGAGCAGTTCTTC. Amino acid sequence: CATGNTTYNEQFF.

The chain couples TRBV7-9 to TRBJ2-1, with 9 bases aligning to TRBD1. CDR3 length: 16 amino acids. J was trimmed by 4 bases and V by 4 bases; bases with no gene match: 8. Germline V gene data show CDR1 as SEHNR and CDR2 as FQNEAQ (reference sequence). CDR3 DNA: TGTGCCAGCAGCTCACTACAGGGGGCGGATTACAATGAGCAGTTCTTC. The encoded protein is CASSSLQGADYNEQFF. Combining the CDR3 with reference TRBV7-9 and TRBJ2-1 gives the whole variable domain DTGVSQNPRHKITKRGQNVTFRCDPISEHNRLYWYRQTLGQGPEFLTYFQNEAQLEKSRLLSDRFSAERPKGSFSTLEIQRTEQGDSAMYLCASSSLQGADYNEQFFGPGTRLTVL.

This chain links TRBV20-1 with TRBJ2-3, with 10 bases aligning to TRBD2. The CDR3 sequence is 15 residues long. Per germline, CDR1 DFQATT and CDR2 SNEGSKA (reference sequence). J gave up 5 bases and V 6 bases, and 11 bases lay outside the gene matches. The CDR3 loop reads CSARRLSGGIDTQYF. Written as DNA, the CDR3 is TGCAGTGCCAGACGCCTTAGCGGGGGGATAGATACGCAGTATTTT.

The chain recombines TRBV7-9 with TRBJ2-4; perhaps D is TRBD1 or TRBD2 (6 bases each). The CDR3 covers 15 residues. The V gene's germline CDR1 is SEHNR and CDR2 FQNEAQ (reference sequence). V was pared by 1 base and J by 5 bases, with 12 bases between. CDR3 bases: TGTGCCAGCAGCTTAGATCTTGGGGGGCAAAACATTCAGTACTTC. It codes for CASSLDLGGQNIQYF.

The CDR3 region is CASSSRRVNEQFF. The CDR3 DNA reads TGTGCCAGCAGCTCCAGACGGGTAAATGAGCAGTTCTTC. The chain uses TRBV12-3 or TRBV12-4 and TRBJ2-1, with unresolved D. The CDR3 extends over 13 amino acids. The ends were cut back, 6 bases at V and 7 bases at J, with 13 bases in the middle.

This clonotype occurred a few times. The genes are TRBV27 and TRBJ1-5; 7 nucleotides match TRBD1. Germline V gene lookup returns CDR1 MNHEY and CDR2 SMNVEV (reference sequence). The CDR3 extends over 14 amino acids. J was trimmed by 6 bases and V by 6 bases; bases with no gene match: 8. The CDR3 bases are TGTGCCAGCAGAACGACAGGGAGCTTTCAGCCCCAGCATTTT. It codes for CASRTTGSFQPQHF.

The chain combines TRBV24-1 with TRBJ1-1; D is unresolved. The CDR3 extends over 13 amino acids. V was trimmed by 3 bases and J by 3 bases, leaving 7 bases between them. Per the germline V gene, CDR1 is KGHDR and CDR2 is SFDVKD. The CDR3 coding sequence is TGTGCCACCAGTGATCCGAGGGACACTGAAGCTTTCTTT. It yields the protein CATSDPRDTEAFF.

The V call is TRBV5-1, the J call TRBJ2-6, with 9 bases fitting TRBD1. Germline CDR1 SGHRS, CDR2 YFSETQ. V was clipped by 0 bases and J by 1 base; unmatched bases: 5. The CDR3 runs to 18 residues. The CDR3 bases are TGCGCCAGCAGCTTGGGGGGGACAGGGACTTCTGGGGCCAACGTCCTGACTTTC. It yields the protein CASSLGGTGTSGANVLTF.

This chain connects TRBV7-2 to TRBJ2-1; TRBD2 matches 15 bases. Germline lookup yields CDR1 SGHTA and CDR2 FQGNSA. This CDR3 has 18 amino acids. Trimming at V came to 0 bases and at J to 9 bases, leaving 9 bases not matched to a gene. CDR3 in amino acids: CASSLAGLAGGLSSEQFF. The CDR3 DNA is TGTGCCAGCAGCTTAGCGGGACTAGCGGGGGGATTAAGTAGTGAGCAGTTCTTC.